Reported below is one T cell receptor (beta chain). The antigen is undetermined. During the collection period, no donor immune events like infections were recorded. The germline V gene has CDR1 SNHLY and CDR2 FYNNEI. V was shortened by 10 bases and J by 3 bases, with 20 bases between the two germline ends. The CDR3 is 15 residues long. The sample originates from a study of identifying expanded T cells in peripheral blood. Study-wide findings and caveats: Across healthy donors, higher total template counts meant significantly greater roughly two-week count variance. Differentially abundant clones: around 1.2 between replicates, 16.4 at approximately 14 days, less than 20 at four.

The assay was immunoSEQ multiplex PCR, and TCRdb's table has in-frame clones only and misses some. The data show about 52,000 clones, with 65% to 90% seen just once and 12% to 15% held by the top ten. The sample was blood. The clonotype was recovered from a person between 18 and 75 years old in good health. The rearrangement links TRBV2 to TRBJ2-3; D not resolved. The DNA for the CDR3 is TGTGCCACTCGGAAGACGCAGAGAGAAACAGATACGCAGTATTTT. As protein: CATRKTQRETDTQYF.